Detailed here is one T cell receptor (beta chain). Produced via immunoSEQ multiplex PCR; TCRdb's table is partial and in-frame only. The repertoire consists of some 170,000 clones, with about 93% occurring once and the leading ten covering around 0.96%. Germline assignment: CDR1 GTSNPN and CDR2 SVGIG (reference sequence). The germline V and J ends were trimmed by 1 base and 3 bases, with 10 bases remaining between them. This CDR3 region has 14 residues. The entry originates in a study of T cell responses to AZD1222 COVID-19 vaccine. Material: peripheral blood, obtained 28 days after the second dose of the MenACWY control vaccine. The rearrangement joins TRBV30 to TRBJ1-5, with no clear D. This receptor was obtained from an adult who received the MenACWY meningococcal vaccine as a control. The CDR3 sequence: CAWSAGPVNQPQHF. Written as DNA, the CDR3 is TGTGCCTGGAGTGCGGGCCCCGTCAATCAGCCCCAGCATTTT.